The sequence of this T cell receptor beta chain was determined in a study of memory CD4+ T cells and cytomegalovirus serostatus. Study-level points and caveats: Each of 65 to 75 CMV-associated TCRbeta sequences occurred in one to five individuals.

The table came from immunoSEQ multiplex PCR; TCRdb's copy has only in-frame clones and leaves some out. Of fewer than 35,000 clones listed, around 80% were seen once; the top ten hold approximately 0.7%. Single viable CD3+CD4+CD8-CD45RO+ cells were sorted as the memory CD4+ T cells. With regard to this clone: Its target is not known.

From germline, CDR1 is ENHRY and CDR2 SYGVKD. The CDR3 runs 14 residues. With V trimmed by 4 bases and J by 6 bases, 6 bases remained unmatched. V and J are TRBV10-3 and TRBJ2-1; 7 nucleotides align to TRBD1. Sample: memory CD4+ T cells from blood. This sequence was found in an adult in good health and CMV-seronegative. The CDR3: CAISVHRDSNEQFF. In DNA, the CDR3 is TGTGCCATCAGTGTGCACCGGGACAGCAATGAGCAGTTCTTC.